These 10 T cell receptor beta chains were sequenced from one sample in a study of blood T cell repertoires in COVID-19. TCRdb keeps only in-frame clones here, not all; method: immunoSEQ multiplex PCR. Here the sample spans roughly 130,000 clones, approximately 83% being singletons. The sequenced sample was peripheral blood. All receptors come from a man in his forties with active or convalescent COVID-19.

This clone was counted a single time. The chain carries TRBV27 and TRBJ2-5, with TRBD1 matching 7 bases. The V gene end was trimmed by 4 bases and the J gene end by 5 bases; junction bases not matched to a gene: 7. Germline CDR1 reads MNHEY; CDR2 reads SMNVEV (reference sequence). This CDR3 is 14 amino acids long. As DNA, the CDR3 is TGTGCCAGCAGTTGGACAGGCAGGGCGGAGACCCAGTACTTC. It is translated as CASSWTGRAETQYF.

About this clone: The junction does not match germline at one end; this may be a read error. This chain connects TRBV5-1 to TRBJ1-5; tentatively, D is TRBD1 (5 bases). CDR3 length: 16 amino acids. Germline CDR1 and CDR2: SGHRS and YFSETQ. The CDR3 nucleotides are TGCGCCAGCAGTCTTCATACGGGGGTAAGCAATCAGCTCCAGCATTTT. This gives the protein CASSLHTGVSNQLQHF.

The gene calls are TRBV5-1 and TRBJ1-5; no firm D call. Germline CDR1 SGHRS, CDR2 YFSETQ. Trimming left V 4 bases short and J 0 bases short, with 11 bases between. The CDR3 contains 15 residues. The CDR3 sequence is CASSPTGNSNQPQHF. The DNA of the CDR3 is TGCGCCAGCAGCCCCACGGGAAATAGCAATCAGCCCCAGCATTTT.

This sequence joins TRBV6-5 and TRBJ1-4; D not resolved. CDR1 and CDR2 (germline): MNHEY, SVGAGI. V gave up 4 bases and J gave up 4 bases, with 13 bases separating them. CDR3 size: 15 residues. The CDR3 protein is CASSSPGRDNEKLFF. As DNA, the CDR3 is TGTGCCAGCAGTTCCCCCGGACGGGATAATGAAAAACTGTTTTTT.

This CDR3 reads CASSAGQGANGYTF. The CDR3 DNA is TGTGCCAGCAGCGCAGGACAGGGGGCAAATGGCTACACCTTC. The rearrangement uses TRBV9 and TRBJ1-2; 11 nucleotides line up with TRBD1. CDR3 length: 14 amino acids. Germline V gene data show CDR1 as SGDLS and CDR2 as YYNGEE. V lost 3 bases to trimming and J lost 6 bases; unmatched junction nucleotides: 4.

The chain links TRBV11-3 to TRBJ2-1; TRBD2 aligns across 9 bases. V was pared by 3 bases and J by 7 bases, with 7 bases of the junction left unmatched. The CDR3 covers 15 residues. From germline, CDR1 is SGHNT and CDR2 YENEEA. The CDR3 spells CASSFQLAGANEQFF. CDR3 nucleotide sequence: TGTGCCAGCAGCTTTCAGTTAGCGGGGGCGAATGAGCAGTTCTTC.

The gene calls are TRBV6-4 and TRBJ2-1, with D uncertain. The CDR3 extends over 13 amino acids. Germline V gene data show CDR1 as MRHNA and CDR2 as SNTAGT. V was cut by 5 bases and J by 4 bases, with 9 bases left in between. The CDR3 nucleotides are TGTGCCAGCAGTAGAGAAGAATACAATGAGCAGTTCTTC. Translation: CASSREEYNEQFF.

To note about this clone: The junction differs from germline at one of its ends, possibly a read error. The chain links TRBV7-2 to TRBJ1-4; tentative D call: TRBD1 (5 bases). The CDR3 runs 11 residues. CDR1 is SGHTA, CDR2 FQGNSA, per germline. Here the CDR3 reads CASRARQTHHF. CDR3 nucleotide sequence: TGTGCCAGCAGGGCTAGACAGACCCACCATTTT. Full variable domain (remainder filled in from reference TRBV7-2 and TRBJ1-4): GAGVSQSPSNKVTEKGKDVELRCDPISGHTALYWYRQSLGQGLEFLIYFQGNSAPDKSGLPSDRFSAERTGGSVSTLTIQRTQQEDSAVYLCASRARQTHHFGSGTQLSVL.

V gene TRBV9 combines with J gene TRBJ2-2; TRBD1 is a possible D gene (5 bases). Trimming took 2 bases from V and 4 from J, leaving 9 bases between them. The CDR3 has 14 amino acids. Germline CDR1 and CDR2: SGDLS and YYNGEE. As DNA, the CDR3 is TGTGCCAGCAGCGTGACAGATTTCACCGGGGAGCTGTTTTTT. Translating it yields CASSVTDFTGELFF. Looking up the rest from reference TRBV9 and TRBJ2-2 gives the full variable domain: DSGVTQTPKHLITATGQRVTLRCSPRSGDLSVYWYQQSLDQGLQFLIQYYNGEERAKGNILERFSAQQFPDLHSELNLSSLELGDSALYFCASSVTDFTGELFFGEGSRLTVL.

This chain links TRBV7-3 with TRBJ2-1; 7 positions agree with TRBD2. CDR3 length equals 15 residues. In germline, CDR1 is SGHTA, CDR2 FQGTGA. V trimming: 8 bases; J trimming: 7 bases; junction bases outside the gene matches: 14. CDR3 bases: TGTGCCAGCCAAGAGGGAGGGGCGGGTCGTAATGAGCAGTTCTTC. It yields the protein CASQEGGAGRNEQFF.